This T cell receptor (beta chain) was found in a study of Graves' ophthalmopathy and Graves' hyperthyroidism. This CDR3 region has 12 residues. Trimming left V 7 bases short and J 12 bases short, with 19 bases between. Pregnancy or lactation, uncontrolled infections and other autoimmune diseases were grounds for excluding patients. RNA transcripts were the template, and TCR beta CDR3 regions were amplified from them. HTBI primers primed a first-round RT-PCR, and a second-round multiplex PCR followed. Using its own MiXCR run on the multiplex PCR reads, TCRdb lists one record per CDR3 protein. This sample has roughly 600,000 distinct CDR3 sequences, with under 40% found just once.

The clonotype was recovered from an adult man with Graves' hyperthyroidism. Sequencing input: peripheral blood or thyroid tissue (not recorded which). The V call is TRBV12-3 or TRBV12-4, the J call TRBJ2-7; either TRBD1 or TRBD2 may fit D (5 bases each). The CDR3: CASTLGSGRVYF. CDR3 nucleotides: TGTGCCAGCACCCTAGGGTCAGGGAGAGTGTACTTC.